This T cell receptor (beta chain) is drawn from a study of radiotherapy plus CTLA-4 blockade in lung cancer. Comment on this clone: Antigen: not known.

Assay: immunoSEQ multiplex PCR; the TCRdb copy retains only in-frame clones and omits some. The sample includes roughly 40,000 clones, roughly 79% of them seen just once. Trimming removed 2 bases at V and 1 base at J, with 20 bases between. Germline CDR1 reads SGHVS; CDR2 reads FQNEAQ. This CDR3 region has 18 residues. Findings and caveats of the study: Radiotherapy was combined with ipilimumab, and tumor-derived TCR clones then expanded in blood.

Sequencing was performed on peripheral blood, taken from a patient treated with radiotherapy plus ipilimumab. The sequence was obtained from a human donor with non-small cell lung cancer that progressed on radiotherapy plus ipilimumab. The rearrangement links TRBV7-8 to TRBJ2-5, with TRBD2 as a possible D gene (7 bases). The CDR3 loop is CASSLYRPGGPRQETQYF. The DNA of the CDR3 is TGTGCCAGCAGCTTATACCGCCCCGGGGGGCCACGCCAAGAGACCCAGTACTTC.